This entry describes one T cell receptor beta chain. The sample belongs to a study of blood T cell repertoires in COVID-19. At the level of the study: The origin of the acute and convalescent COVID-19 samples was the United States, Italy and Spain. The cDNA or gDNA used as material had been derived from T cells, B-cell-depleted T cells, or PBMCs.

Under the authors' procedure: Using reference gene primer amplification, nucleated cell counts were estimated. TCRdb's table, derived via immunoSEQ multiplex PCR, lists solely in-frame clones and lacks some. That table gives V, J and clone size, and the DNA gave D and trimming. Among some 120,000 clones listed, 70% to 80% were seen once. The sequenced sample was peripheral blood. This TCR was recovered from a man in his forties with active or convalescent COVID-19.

This chain's CDR3 is CASSPGDSSYNEQFF. The CDR3 nucleotides are TGTGCCAGCAGCCCCGGGGATAGCTCCTACAATGAGCAGTTCTTC. The V call is TRBV11-3, the J call TRBJ2-1; possible D gene TRBD2, 5 bases. This CDR3 is built from 15 residues. Germline values: CDR1 SGHNT, CDR2 YENEEA. The V end lost 5 bases, the J end lost 0 bases, and 11 bases lay between the germline ends.